These 32 T cell receptor beta chains were sequenced from one sample in a study of T cells after yellow fever vaccination. Via MiXCR, TCRdb re-called the 5' RACE reads, giving one row per CDR3 protein. The table records a few hundred thousand distinct CDR3 sequences, around an eighth of them present only once. The sample consisted of CD4+ T cells sorted from PBMCs, taken 15 days after the yellow fever booster vaccination. The source is a young man who received the YFV17D yellow fever vaccine.

The table lists this clonotype with a few counts. The chain carries TRBV5-4 and TRBJ2-3, with 12 positions matching TRBD2. The CDR3 length is 18 residues. The germline V gene encodes CDR1 SGHNT and CDR2 YYREEE (reference sequence). V shed 3 bases and J 8 bases; nucleotides not matched to a gene: 16. In nucleotides, the CDR3 is TGTGCCAGCAGCTCGACCGTTTTACTAGCGGGGGGACACGGTACGCAGTATTTT. This sequence encodes CASSSTVLLAGGHGTQYF. Supplemented by reference TRBV5-4 and TRBJ2-3, the full variable domain reads ETGVTQSPTHLIKTRGQQVTLRCSSQSGHNTVSWYQQALGQGPQFIFQYYREEENGRGNFPPRFSGLQFPNYSSELNVNALELDDSALYLCASSSTVLLAGGHGTQYFGPGTRLTVL.

There are many counts of this clonotype. CDR3 amino acids: CAVQPGFSGANVLTF. The CDR3 nucleotides read TGTGCCGTACAGCCTGGCTTCTCTGGGGCCAACGTCCTGACTTTC. The gene calls are TRBV6-2 or TRBV6-3 and TRBJ2-6, with D hard to call. V was shortened by 11 bases and J by 0 bases, with 14 bases between the two germline ends. Germline CDR1 is MNHEY and CDR2 is SVGEGT. This CDR3 has 15 residues.

This clonotype was picked up a small number of times. The chain joins TRBV18 to TRBJ1-5; possible D gene TRBD1, 6 bases. This CDR3 has 16 residues. Germline assignment: CDR1 KGHSH and CDR2 LQKENI. Trimming shortened V by 5 bases and J by 0 bases, and 14 bases separated the two germline ends. As DNA, the CDR3 is TGTGCCAGCTCATGGGATACAGGGTATAGCAATCAGCCCCAGCATTTT. It codes for CASSWDTGYSNQPQHF. The whole variable domain, remainder taken from reference TRBV18 and TRBJ1-5, is NAGVMQNPRHLVRRRGQEARLRCSPMKGHSHVYWYRQLPEEGLKFMVYLQKENIIDESGMPKERFSAEFPKEGPSILRIQQVVRGDSAAYFCASSWDTGYSNQPQHFGDGTRLSIL.

The chain carries TRBV20-1 and TRBJ1-2, with TRBD1 matching 10 bases. Germline loops: CDR1 DFQATT, CDR2 SNEGSKA (reference sequence). Trimming removed 4 bases from V and 5 bases from J; junction bases left unmatched: 1. The CDR3 is 12 residues long. DNA for the CDR3: TGCAGTGCTAAGGACAGGGGGTATGGCTACACCTTC. Translated, it gives CSAKDRGYGYTF.

In this sample, this clonotype turned up once. The rearrangement joins TRBV3-1 to TRBJ1-2, with TRBD1 matching over 10 bases. The CDR3 consists of 18 residues. Germline trimming cut 0 bases from V and 3 bases from J; bases unmatched to any gene: 10. The V gene's germline CDR1 is LGHDT and CDR2 YNNKEL (reference sequence). The CDR3 DNA is TGTGCCAGCAGCCAAGAACAGACAGGGGGCGCTTTCTACTATGGCTACACCTTC. Residues: CASSQEQTGGAFYYGYTF.

This clonotype showed up just a few times. This chain connects TRBV2 to TRBJ2-7; D unclear. V was pared by 7 bases and J by 1 base, with 14 bases between. Germline V gene lookup returns CDR1 SNHLY and CDR2 FYNNEI. The CDR3 runs 14 residues. The CDR3 nucleotides read TGTGCCAGCATAATGCCGCAGATGTCCTACGAGCAGTACTTC. Translated, it gives CASIMPQMSYEQYF.

This clonotype was seen only a few times. J is TRBJ2-5 and V is TRBV5-6, with D perhaps TRBD2 (6 bases). The CDR3 length is 13 residues. Trimming removed 1 base from V and 5 bases from J, with 9 bases in between. Germline CDR1 is SGHDT and CDR2 is YYEEEE. The CDR3 DNA reads as TGTGCCAGCAGCTTGTTGGGGAGGGAGACCCAGTACTTC. Residues: CASSLLGRETQYF.

To note about this clonotype: The junction departs from the called germline gene at one end, perhaps through a read error. The V call is TRBV7-7, the J call TRBJ2-2; D perhaps matches TRBD2 (7 bases). The CDR3 length is 15 residues. The germline V gene encodes CDR1 SSHAT and CDR2 FNYEAQ (reference sequence). The CDR3 DNA sequence: TGTGCTAGCAGCTTCGCGGGGGCTAACACCGGGGAGCTGTTTTTT. As protein: CASSFAGANTGELFF.

This clonotype has a handful of counts. V usage is TRBV12-3 or TRBV12-4 and J usage is TRBJ2-3; D unresolved. Trimming pared 4 bases from V and 0 bases from J, leaving 11 bases between. The CDR3 sequence is 15 residues long. The CDR3 loop reads CASSSRPPSTDTQYF. The CDR3 bases are TGTGCCAGCAGTTCGAGGCCCCCTAGCACAGATACGCAGTATTTT.

The rearrangement joins TRBV6-2 or TRBV6-3 to TRBJ1-5, with D possibly being TRBD1 (6 bases). V was pared by 7 bases and J by 0 bases, with 19 bases between. The CDR3 spans 17 residues. The germline gives CDR1 MNHEY, CDR2 SVGEGT. The CDR3: CASTTWGTPYSNQPQHF. As DNA, the CDR3 is TGTGCCAGCACCACCTGGGGGACACCCTATAGCAATCAGCCCCAGCATTTT.

The chain recombines TRBV7-2 with TRBJ2-7; TRBD1 matches at 12 bases. Per germline, CDR1 SGHTA and CDR2 FQGNSA. V was pared by 7 bases and J by 7 bases, with 11 bases of the junction left unmatched. The CDR3 covers 15 residues. The CDR3 sequence: CASTPGGTGGREQYF. In DNA, the CDR3 is TGTGCCAGCACCCCCGGCGGGACAGGGGGCAGAGAGCAGTACTTC.

This clonotype turned up a few times. The CDR3 region has the DNA TGCGCCAGCAGCCAACAGCTAGGCAGCGGGGGGATGAACGAGCAGTACTTC. This translates into CASSQQLGSGGMNEQYF. V gene TRBV4-3 combines with J gene TRBJ2-7; 9 bases fit TRBD2. The length of the CDR3 is 17 residues. Germline V CDR1 and CDR2: LGHNA, YSLEER. V gave up 2 bases and J gave up 5 bases; unmatched junction bases: 13.

This clonotype occurred a few times. This rearrangement joins TRBV6-6 to TRBJ2-3; a possible D gene is TRBD2 (5 bases). Germline loops: CDR1 MNHNY, CDR2 SVGAGI (reference sequence). The CDR3 consists of 12 residues. V lost 8 bases to trimming and J lost 10 bases, with 16 bases between them. CDR3 sequence reads: CASRAEGPAQYF. In nucleotides, the CDR3 is TGTGCCAGCCGGGCTGAGGGCCCTGCGCAGTATTTT.

The table lists this clonotype with a count of one. The genes are TRBV3-1 and TRBJ2-1; perhaps TRBD1 as D (6 bases). This CDR3 has 12 amino acids. V was cut by 1 base and J by 12 bases, with 10 bases left in between. Germline V gene sequence: CDR1 LGHDT, CDR2 YNNKEL (reference sequence). CDR3 DNA sequence: TGTGCCAGCAGCCAAGGTCAGGGGCGGCAGTTCTTC. This encodes CASSQGQGRQFF.

The J gene is TRBJ2-1, the V gene TRBV20-1; 11 positions agree with TRBD2. Germline V lookup: CDR1 DFQATT, CDR2 SNEGSKA (reference sequence). Trimming took 2 bases from V and 8 from J; bases not matched to a gene: 2. CDR3 length equals 13 residues. CDR3 region: CSARWGLADEQFF. The CDR3 region has the DNA TGCAGTGCTAGATGGGGACTAGCGGATGAGCAGTTCTTC.

This clonotype came up many times. The chain recombines TRBV2 with TRBJ2-2; D call uncertain. This CDR3 spans 12 amino acids. Germline CDR1 is SNHLY and CDR2 is FYNNEI. The ends were cut back, 5 bases at V and 3 bases at J, with 4 bases in the middle. The DNA of the CDR3 is TGTGCCAGCAGTCAGGACACCGGGGAGCTGTTTTTT. Translation: CASSQDTGELFF. The whole variable domain, remainder taken from reference TRBV2 and TRBJ2-2, is EPEVTQTPSHQVTQMGQEVILRCVPISNHLYFYWYRQILGQKVEFLVSFYNNEISEKSEIFDDQFSVERPDGSNFTLKIRSTKLEDSAMYFCASSQDTGELFFGEGSRLTVL.

The chain links TRBV5-1 to TRBJ1-4; D is perhaps TRBD1 (5 bases). CDR1 SGHRS and CDR2 YFSETQ come from the germline V gene. The CDR3 extends over 14 amino acids. Trimming pared 2 bases from V and 4 bases from J, leaving 9 bases between. The CDR3 DNA reads TGCGCCAGCAGCTTTCAGGGACTTAATGAAAAACTGTTTTTT. As protein: CASSFQGLNEKLFF.

This chain uses TRBV7-9 with TRBJ1-4; the D gene is possibly TRBD1 (5 bases). The CDR3 has 14 residues. In germline, CDR1 is SEHNR, CDR2 FQNEAQ (reference sequence). V was shortened by 4 bases and J by 8 bases, with 14 bases between the two germline ends. The CDR3 DNA sequence: TGTGCCAGCAGCTCACCGGGGGGGGTCGAAAAACTGTTTTTT. It encodes CASSSPGGVEKLFF.

This clonotype came up a few times. J is TRBJ2-5 and V is TRBV7-6, with a possible D match to TRBD2 (6 bases). The length of the CDR3 is 14 residues. Germline CDR1 SGHVS, CDR2 FNYEAQ. Trimming took 6 bases from V and 4 from J, leaving 15 bases between them. CDR3 nucleotides: TGTGCCAGCAGTGTGGGGCGGGGTTTAGAGACCCAGTACTTC. Its translation: CASSVGRGLETQYF.

This clonotype was counted between two and nine times. This chain connects TRBV20-1 to TRBJ2-5; the match to TRBD2 covers 11 bases. CDR3 length equals 15 residues. With V trimmed by 8 bases and J by 5 bases, 13 bases remained unmatched. The germline gives CDR1 DFQATT, CDR2 SNEGSKA (reference sequence). CDR3 nucleotides: TGCAGTCCACCACCTAGCGGGGGGAACGCGGAGACCCAGTACTTC. It codes for CSPPPSGGNAETQYF.

In the case of this clonotype: A much bigger clone sits one base away, suggesting this may be a read error. The V gene is TRBV7-2, the J gene TRBJ2-5; TRBD1 is a possible D gene (6 bases). Germline V gene data show CDR1 as SGHTA and CDR2 as FQGNSA. The CDR3 covers 14 residues. The chain's CDR3 is CASSFQGGGETQCF. DNA of the CDR3: TGTGCCAGCAGCTTCCAAGGGGGTGGGGAGACCCAGTGCTTC.

This clonotype occurred a few times. The chain uses TRBV7-2 and TRBJ1-2, with TRBD1 identical over 8 bases. The CDR3 is made up of 15 amino acids. V lost 1 base and J lost 7; bases outside the gene matches: 8. Germline-derived CDR1 and CDR2 are SGHTA and FQGNSA. Here the CDR3 DNA reads TGTGCCAGCAGCTTAGGGGCAGGGGGCGAGGTTGGCTACACCTTC. Its translation is CASSLGAGGEVGYTF.

This clonotype turned up a few times. The rearrangement uses TRBV7-2 and TRBJ2-2, with D possibly being TRBD2 (5 bases). This CDR3 comprises 15 residues. Germline CDR1 SGHTA, CDR2 FQGNSA. V was clipped by 5 bases and J by 5 bases, with 15 bases between them. The CDR3 bases are TGTGCCAGCAGCCCTTTCAGCGGTACAACCGGGGAGCTGTTTTTT. This translates into CASSPFSGTTGELFF.

This clonotype appeared many times. The chain employs TRBV29-1 and TRBJ2-7; D is perhaps TRBD1 (6 bases). Trimming left V 6 bases short and J 1 base short, with 10 bases between. This CDR3 has 12 residues. CDR1 is SQVTM, CDR2 ANQGSEA, per germline. The CDR3 is CSVGGQSYEQYF. In nucleotides, the CDR3 is TGCAGCGTCGGCGGACAGTCCTACGAGCAGTACTTC.

This rearrangement joins TRBV7-2 to TRBJ1-2; 7 positions agree with TRBD1. The CDR3 runs to 14 residues. V gave up 6 bases and J gave up 7 bases; unmatched junction bases: 11. CDR1 is SGHTA, CDR2 FQGNSA, per germline. The CDR3 is CASSARGLGVGYTF. The CDR3 bases are TGTGCCAGCAGTGCGAGGGGGCTAGGGGTTGGCTACACCTTC.

The chain joins TRBV20-1 to TRBJ1-6; 8 nucleotides line up with TRBD1. V shed 5 bases, J shed 8 bases, and the junction held 8 bases outside the gene matches. The length of the CDR3 is 14 residues. CDR1 is DFQATT, CDR2 SNEGSKA, per germline (reference sequence). The CDR3 DNA reads as TGCAGTGCTGGACCCTACAGGGGGGATTCACCCCTCCACTTT. Translating gives CSAGPYRGDSPLHF.

DNA of the CDR3: TGTGCCAGCAGTTTAGCGTTAGCGGGGGGTGTCAGCACAGATACGCAGTATTTT. Translation: CASSLALAGGVSTDTQYF. The chain couples TRBV12-3 or TRBV12-4 to TRBJ2-3; 10 bases are a match to TRBD2. V was clipped by 0 bases and J by 0 bases; unmatched bases: 6. The CDR3 is 18 amino acids.

This clonotype has a count of ten or more. The CDR3 DNA reads TGTGCCAGCAGCTTAGACCGAGCGGGGGCTTACAATGAGCAGTTCTTC. It is translated as CASSLDRAGAYNEQFF. The chain is built from TRBV7-6 and TRBJ2-1; TRBD2 matches 8 bases. The CDR3 loop spans 16 amino acids. CDR1 SGHVS and CDR2 FNYEAQ come from the germline V gene. After removal of 1 base from V and 4 bases from J, the junction contained 6 bases not matched to a gene. The full variable domain, rest sourced from reference TRBV7-6 and TRBJ2-1, is GAGVSQSPRYKVTKRGQDVALRCDPISGHVSLYWYRQALGQGPEFLTYFNYEAQQDKSGLPNDRFSAERPEGSISTLTIQRTEQRDSAMYRCASSLDRAGAYNEQFFGPGTRLTVL.

This clonotype was detected ten times or more. This sequence joins TRBV19 and TRBJ2-2, with TRBD1 identical over 8 bases. V trimming: 8 bases; J trimming: 4 bases; junction bases outside the gene matches: 9. CDR1 and CDR2 from the germline V gene are LNHDA and SQIVND (reference sequence). CDR3 length equals 15 residues. The CDR3: CASHDDRGGTGELFF. The DNA of the CDR3 is TGTGCCAGTCATGACGACAGGGGAGGCACCGGGGAGCTGTTTTTT.

The rearrangement links TRBV11-2 to TRBJ2-5; perhaps TRBD2 as D (5 bases). This CDR3 is built from 14 residues. Trimming took off 5 bases at V and 7 bases at J, with 17 bases between the two ends. Germline assignment: CDR1 SGHAT and CDR2 FQNNGV. DNA of the CDR3: TGTGCCAGCAGCCCCTGGACTGGGGAAGGGACCCAGTACTTC. Its translation: CASSPWTGEGTQYF.

This clonotype has a count of ten or more. The rearrangement links TRBV11-2 to TRBJ2-4; 8 nucleotides agree with TRBD2. The V gene's germline CDR1 is SGHAT and CDR2 FQNNGV. The trim removed 9 bases at V and 6 bases at J, leaving 7 bases unmatched. The CDR3 has 13 amino acids. CDR3 coding DNA: TGTGCCAGTACTACGGGGGGGAGAAACATTCAGTACTTC. This encodes CASTTGGRNIQYF.

This clonotype was observed a handful of times. The chain is built from TRBV4-1 and TRBJ2-3, with 9 bases matching TRBD1. CDR3 length equals 19 residues. Unmatched junction bases numbered 17, after V lost 1 base and J lost 6 bases. The germline CDR1 and CDR2 sequences are MGHRA and YSYEKL. The CDR3 reads CASSQGAGRDRAFSDTQYF. In DNA form, the CDR3 reads TGCGCCAGCAGCCAAGGCGCGGGGCGGGACAGGGCGTTTTCCGATACGCAGTATTTT.